Listed here are 11 T cell receptor beta chains from one sample, sequenced in a study of shared clonotypes between healthy human individuals (dated by TCRdb to between 2020 and 2021). The library was produced with the immunoSEQ multiplex PCR assay. Entries here come from immuneACCESS through TCRdb and include only in-frame sequences with V and J called. Some clones fail to appear in such tables; in the studies checked, an unresolved V gene covers under half of the shortfall, and the cause of the remainder is unknown. In all, the sample holds around 700,000 clones, and around 90% of those were seen once. Roughly 22% of the sample rests with the top ten. For the CD8 naive samples, CD45RO-negative cells were positively selected for CCR7, yielding a CD45RA+CCR7+ population from which TemRA cells were excluded. Sequencing input: naive CD8+ T cells sorted from blood. In the paper's terms, the cell subset or site label means: CD45RA+CCR7+. Every receptor here comes from a man aged 30 to 45 in good health.

The chain employs TRBV7-9 and TRBJ2-1; 12 bases line up with TRBD2. Germline V gene data show CDR1 as SEHNR and CDR2 as FQNEAQ (reference sequence). This CDR3 spans 17 amino acids. V lost 5 bases to trimming and J lost 5 bases; unmatched junction nucleotides: 10. As DNA, the CDR3 is TGTGCCAGCAGCCCGCGGGGGACTAGCGGGTTCCACAATGAGCAGTTCTTC. This encodes CASSPRGTSGFHNEQFF.

The chain uses TRBV27 and TRBJ2-7, with 8 bases matching TRBD2. Germline-derived CDR1 and CDR2 are MNHEY and SMNVEV (reference sequence). The V and J ends lost 5 bases and 7 bases, in that order; junction bases with no gene match: 16. The CDR3 is 16 residues long. The CDR3 region is CASSPVGGRPLGEQYF. DNA for the CDR3: TGTGCCAGCAGTCCAGTTGGCGGGAGGCCTCTGGGGGAGCAGTACTTC.

Regarding this clone: The identical CDR3 is also encoded by other nucleotide sequences in the sample. The rearrangement links TRBV27 to TRBJ2-1; D call uncertain. Germline lookup yields CDR1 MNHEY and CDR2 SMNVEV (reference sequence). The V end was cut by 3 bases, the J end by 3 bases, with 6 bases between. This CDR3 is built from 13 residues. The CDR3 here is CASSLDHYNEQFF. In DNA, the CDR3 is TGTGCCAGCAGTTTGGACCACTACAATGAGCAGTTCTTC.

V gene TRBV4-3 combines with J gene TRBJ1-2; D might be TRBD1 (5 bases). The V end was cut by 0 bases, the J end by 7 bases, with 12 bases between. The CDR3 sequence is 14 residues long. Germline V gene lookup returns CDR1 LGHNA and CDR2 YSLEER. CDR3 in DNA: TGCGCCAGCAGCCAAGATCACTCGGGGGTTGGCTACACCTTC. Amino acid sequence: CASSQDHSGVGYTF.

The rearrangement joins TRBV5-6 to TRBJ1-4; TRBD1 matches 10 bases. There are 15 residues in the CDR3. With V trimmed by 4 bases and J by 8 bases, 8 bases remained unmatched. The V gene's germline CDR1 is SGHDT and CDR2 YYEEEE. The CDR3 DNA follows: TGTGCCAGCAGCAAAGGTGGGACAGGGGACGAAAAACTGTTTTTT. It codes for CASSKGGTGDEKLFF.

V gene TRBV7-9 combines with J gene TRBJ2-1; perhaps D is TRBD1 or TRBD2 (5 bases each). V was cut by 4 bases and J by 7 bases, with 11 bases left in between. Germline V gene data show CDR1 as SEHNR and CDR2 as FQNEAQ (reference sequence). The CDR3 is 13 residues long. CDR3 in DNA: TGTGCCAGCAGCTGGGACGGTCCTAATGAGCAGTTCTTC. Protein: CASSWDGPNEQFF.

J is TRBJ2-1 and V is TRBV29-1; 13 bases align to TRBD2. Looked up from germline, CDR1 is SQVTM and CDR2 is ANQGSEA. V gave up 5 bases and J gave up 7 bases; unmatched junction bases: 8. CDR3 length: 15 amino acids. CDR3 nucleotides: TGCAGCGTTAACTTTGGGACTAGCGGGATAAATGAGCAGTTCTTC. This codes for CSVNFGTSGINEQFF.

V and J are TRBV18 and TRBJ2-5; 7 bases are a match to TRBD2. V shed 0 bases, J shed 2 bases, and the junction held 6 bases outside the gene matches. Germline-derived CDR1 and CDR2 are KGHSH and LQKENI. The CDR3 covers 16 residues. CDR3 loop: CASSPPSGIGQETQYF. The CDR3 DNA is TGTGCCAGCTCACCACCGAGCGGGATCGGGCAAGAGACCCAGTACTTC.

Comment on this clone: Other DNA sequences within the sample encode an identical CDR3. The chain combines TRBV25-1 with TRBJ1-1; weak D call: TRBD1 (6 bases). The CDR3 loop spans 12 amino acids. Looked up from germline, CDR1 is MGHDK and CDR2 is SYGVNS. Trimming shortened V by 6 bases and J by 5 bases, and 10 bases separated the two germline ends. CDR3 amino acids: CASRTGGTEAFF. The DNA of the CDR3 is TGTGCCAGCAGGACAGGCGGTACTGAAGCTTTCTTT.

The rearrangement uses TRBV6-1 and TRBJ1-2, with a weak D call TRBD1 (6 bases). Germline-derived CDR1 and CDR2 are MNHNS and SASEGT. This CDR3 is 13 amino acids long. Trimming pared 6 bases from V and 7 bases from J, leaving 15 bases between. CDR3 sequence: CASRKQGKLGYTF. CDR3 sequence (DNA): TGTGCCAGCAGGAAGCAGGGGAAACTTGGCTACACCTTC.

The genes are TRBV9 and TRBJ1-2, with 10 bases identical to TRBD1. The V and J ends lost 4 bases and 6 bases, in that order; junction bases with no gene match: 6. The CDR3 is 14 amino acids. CDR1 and CDR2 from the germline V gene are SGDLS and YYNGEE. CDR3 sequence: CASSLRQGADGYTF. In DNA form, the CDR3 reads TGTGCCAGCAGCTTAAGACAGGGGGCGGATGGCTACACCTTC.